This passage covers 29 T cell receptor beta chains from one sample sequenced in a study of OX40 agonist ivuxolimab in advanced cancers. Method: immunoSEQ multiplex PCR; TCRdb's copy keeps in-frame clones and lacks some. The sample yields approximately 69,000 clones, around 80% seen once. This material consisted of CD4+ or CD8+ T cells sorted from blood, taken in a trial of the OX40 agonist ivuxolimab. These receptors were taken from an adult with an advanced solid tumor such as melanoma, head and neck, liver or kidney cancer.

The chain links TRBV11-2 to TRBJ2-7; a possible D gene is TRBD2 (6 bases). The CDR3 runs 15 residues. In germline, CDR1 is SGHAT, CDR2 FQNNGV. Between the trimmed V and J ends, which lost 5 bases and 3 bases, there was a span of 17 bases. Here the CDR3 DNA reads TGTGCCAGCAGCGTGGGAGGTAGTCGTGTCTACGAGCAGTACTTC. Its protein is CASSVGGSRVYEQYF.

CDR3 amino acids: CASSLVQGVADTQYF. CDR3 coding DNA: TGTGCCAGCAGCTTGGTTCAGGGGGTTGCAGATACGCAGTATTTT. This rearrangement joins TRBV5-5 to TRBJ2-3, with 7 bases identical to TRBD1. V was pared by 0 bases and J by 4 bases, with 5 bases of the junction left unmatched. CDR1 is SGHKS and CDR2 is YYEKEE in the germline V gene (reference sequence). CDR3 size: 15 residues.

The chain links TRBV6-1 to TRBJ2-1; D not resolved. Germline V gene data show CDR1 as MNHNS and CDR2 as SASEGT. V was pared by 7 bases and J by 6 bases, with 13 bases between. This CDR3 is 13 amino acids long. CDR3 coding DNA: TGTGCCAGCAAGAAACTCTTGGGCAATGAGCAGTTCTTC. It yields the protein CASKKLLGNEQFF.

For the CDR3, the DNA is TGTGCCACCTCGGGACAGGGGTACGAGCAGTACTTC. It encodes CATSGQGYEQYF. The chain is built from TRBV6-6 and TRBJ2-7; 10 bases are shared with TRBD1. V shed 10 bases, J shed 4 bases, and the junction held 4 bases outside the gene matches. The CDR3 runs to 12 residues. From germline, CDR1 is MNHNY and CDR2 SVGAGI (reference sequence).

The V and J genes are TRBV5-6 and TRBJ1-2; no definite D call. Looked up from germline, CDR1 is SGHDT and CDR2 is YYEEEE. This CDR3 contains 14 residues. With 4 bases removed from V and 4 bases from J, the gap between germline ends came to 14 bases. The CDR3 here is CASSVSGLGYGYTF. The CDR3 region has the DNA TGTGCCAGCAGCGTTTCGGGCCTCGGCTATGGCTACACCTTC.

CDR3 protein: CASSPEGGQNIQYF. CDR3 in DNA: TGCGCCAGCAGCCCCGAGGGAGGACAGAACATTCAGTACTTC. The chain employs TRBV5-1 and TRBJ2-4, with D perhaps TRBD1 or TRBD2 (6 bases each). The length of the CDR3 is 14 residues. V lost 4 bases, J lost 7 bases, and 15 bases lay in between. Germline V gives CDR1 SGHRS, CDR2 YFSETQ.

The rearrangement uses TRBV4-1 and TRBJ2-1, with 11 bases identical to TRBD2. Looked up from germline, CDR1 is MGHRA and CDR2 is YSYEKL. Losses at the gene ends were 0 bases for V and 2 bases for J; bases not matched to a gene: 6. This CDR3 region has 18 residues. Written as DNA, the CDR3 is TGCGCCAGCAGCCAAGATCGGATTAGCGGGGGGGCCTACAATGAGCAGTTCTTC. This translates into CASSQDRISGGAYNEQFF.

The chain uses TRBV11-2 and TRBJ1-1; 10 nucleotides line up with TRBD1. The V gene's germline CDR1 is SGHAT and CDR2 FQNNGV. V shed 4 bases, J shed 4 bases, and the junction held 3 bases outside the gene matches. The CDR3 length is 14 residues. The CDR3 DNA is TGTGCCAGCAGCTCCGGGACAGGGGTCACTGAAGCTTTCTTT. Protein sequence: CASSSGTGVTEAFF.

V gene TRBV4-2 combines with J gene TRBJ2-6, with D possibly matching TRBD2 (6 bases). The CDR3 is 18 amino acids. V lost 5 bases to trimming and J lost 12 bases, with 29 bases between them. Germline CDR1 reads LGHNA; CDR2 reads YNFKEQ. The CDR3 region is CASSEHVGMGTGAGVLTF. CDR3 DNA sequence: TGTGCCAGCAGCGAACATGTGGGGATGGGGACTGGGGCGGGCGTCCTGACTTTC.

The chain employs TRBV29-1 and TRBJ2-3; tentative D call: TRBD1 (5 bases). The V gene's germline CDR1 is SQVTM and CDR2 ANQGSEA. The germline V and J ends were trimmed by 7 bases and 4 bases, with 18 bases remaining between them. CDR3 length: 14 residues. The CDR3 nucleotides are TGCAGCGCTCGGACCAACCAAGGGGCAGATACGCAGTATTTT. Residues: CSARTNQGADTQYF.

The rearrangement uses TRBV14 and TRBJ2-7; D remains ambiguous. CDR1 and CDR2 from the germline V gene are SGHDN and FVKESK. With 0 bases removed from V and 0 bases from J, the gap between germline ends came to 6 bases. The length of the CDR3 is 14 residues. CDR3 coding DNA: TGTGCCAGCAGCCAAGACAGGAGCTCCTACGAGCAGTACTTC. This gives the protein CASSQDRSSYEQYF.

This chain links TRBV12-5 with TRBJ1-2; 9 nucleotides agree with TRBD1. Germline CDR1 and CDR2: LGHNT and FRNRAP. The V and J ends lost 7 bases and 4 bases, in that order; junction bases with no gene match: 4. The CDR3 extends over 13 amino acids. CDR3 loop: CASALDRGYGYTF. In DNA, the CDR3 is TGTGCTAGTGCCTTGGACAGGGGCTATGGCTACACCTTC.

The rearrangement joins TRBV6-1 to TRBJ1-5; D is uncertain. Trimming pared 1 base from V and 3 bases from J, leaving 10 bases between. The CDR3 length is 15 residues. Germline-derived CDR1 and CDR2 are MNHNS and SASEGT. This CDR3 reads CASSEGLLHNQPQHF. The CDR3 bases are TGTGCCAGCAGTGAAGGACTCCTGCACAATCAGCCCCAGCATTTT.

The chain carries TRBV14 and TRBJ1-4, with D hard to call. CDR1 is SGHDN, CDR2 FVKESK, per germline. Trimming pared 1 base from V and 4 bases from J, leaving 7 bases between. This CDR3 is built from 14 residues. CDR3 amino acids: CASSQGRFNEKLFF. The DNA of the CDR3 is TGTGCCAGCAGCCAAGGGCGGTTTAATGAAAAACTGTTTTTT.

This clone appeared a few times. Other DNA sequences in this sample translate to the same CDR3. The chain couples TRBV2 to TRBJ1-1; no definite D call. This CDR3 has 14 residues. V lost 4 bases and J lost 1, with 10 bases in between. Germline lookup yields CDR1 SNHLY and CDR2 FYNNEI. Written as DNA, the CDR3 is TGTGCCAGCAGTGGGCAGGCAGGGAACACTGAAGCTTTCTTT. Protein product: CASSGQAGNTEAFF.

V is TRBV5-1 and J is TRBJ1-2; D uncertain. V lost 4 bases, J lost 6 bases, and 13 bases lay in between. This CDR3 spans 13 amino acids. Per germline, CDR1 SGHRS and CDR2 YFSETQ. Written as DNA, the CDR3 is TGCGCCAGCAGCCTTTATCAGACACATGGCTACACCTTC. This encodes CASSLYQTHGYTF.

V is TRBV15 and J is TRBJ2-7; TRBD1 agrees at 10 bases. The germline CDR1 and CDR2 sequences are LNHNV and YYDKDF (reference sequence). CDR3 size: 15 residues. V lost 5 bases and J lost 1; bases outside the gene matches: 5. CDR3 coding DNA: TGTGCCACCAGCCAGGACAGGGGGGGTTCCTACGAGCAGTACTTC. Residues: CATSQDRGGSYEQYF.

CDR3 DNA: TGTGCCAGCAGTCGGAGGGTATCCTACAATGAGCAGTTCTTC. Encoded protein: CASSRRVSYNEQFF. The chain uses TRBV27 and TRBJ2-1, with a tentative D call TRBD2 (6 bases). Per germline, CDR1 MNHEY and CDR2 SMNVEV (reference sequence). This CDR3 contains 14 residues. Trimming took off 5 bases at V and 1 base at J, with 9 bases between the two ends.

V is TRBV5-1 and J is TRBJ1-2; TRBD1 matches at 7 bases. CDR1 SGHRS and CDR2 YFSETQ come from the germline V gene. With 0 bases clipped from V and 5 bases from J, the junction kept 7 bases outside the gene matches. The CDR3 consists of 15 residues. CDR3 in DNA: TGCGCCAGCAGCTTGGACCCCGGGACAGCGTATGGCTACACCTTC. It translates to CASSLDPGTAYGYTF.

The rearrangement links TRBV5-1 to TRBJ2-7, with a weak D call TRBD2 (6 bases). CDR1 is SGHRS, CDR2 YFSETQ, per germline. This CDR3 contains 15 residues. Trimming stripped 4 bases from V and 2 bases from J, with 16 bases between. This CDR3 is CASSPSGVYPYEQYF. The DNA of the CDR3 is TGCGCCAGCAGCCCGTCGGGGGTTTACCCCTACGAGCAGTACTTC. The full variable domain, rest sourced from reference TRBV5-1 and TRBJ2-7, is KAGVTQTPRYLIKTRGQQVTLSCSPISGHRSVSWYQQTPGQGLQFLFEYFSETQRNKGNFPGRFSGRQFSNSRSEMNVSTLELGDSALYLCASSPSGVYPYEQYFGPGTRLTVT.

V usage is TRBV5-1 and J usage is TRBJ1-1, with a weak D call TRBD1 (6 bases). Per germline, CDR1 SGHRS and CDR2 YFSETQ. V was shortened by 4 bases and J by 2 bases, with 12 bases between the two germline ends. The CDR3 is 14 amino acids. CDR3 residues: CASSPQDSNTEAFF. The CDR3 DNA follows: TGCGCCAGCAGCCCCCAGGACAGCAACACTGAAGCTTTCTTT.

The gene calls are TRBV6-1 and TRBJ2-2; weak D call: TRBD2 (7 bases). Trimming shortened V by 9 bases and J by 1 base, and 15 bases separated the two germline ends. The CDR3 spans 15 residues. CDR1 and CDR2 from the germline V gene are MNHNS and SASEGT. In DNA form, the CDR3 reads TGTGCCAGTGGGAGGGGGGGAGGGAACACCGGGGAGCTGTTTTTT. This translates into CASGRGGGNTGELFF.

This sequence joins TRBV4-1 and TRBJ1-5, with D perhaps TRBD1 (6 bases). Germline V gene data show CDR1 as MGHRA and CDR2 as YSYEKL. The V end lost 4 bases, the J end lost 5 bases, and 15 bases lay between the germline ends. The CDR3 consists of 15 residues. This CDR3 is CASSPRRAGDQPQHF. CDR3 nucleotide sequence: TGCGCCAGCAGCCCCCGTCGGGCAGGGGATCAGCCCCAGCATTTT.

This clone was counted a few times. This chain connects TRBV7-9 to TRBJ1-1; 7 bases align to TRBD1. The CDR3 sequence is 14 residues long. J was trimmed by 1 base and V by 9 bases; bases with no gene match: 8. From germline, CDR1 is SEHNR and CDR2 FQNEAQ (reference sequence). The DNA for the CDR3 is TGTGCCAGTGAACGGGGACAGTCGAACACTGAAGCTTTCTTT. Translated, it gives CASERGQSNTEAFF.

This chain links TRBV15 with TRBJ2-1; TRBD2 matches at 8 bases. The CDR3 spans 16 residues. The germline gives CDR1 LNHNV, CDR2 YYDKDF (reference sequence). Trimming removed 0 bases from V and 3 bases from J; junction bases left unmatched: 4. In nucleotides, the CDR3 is TGTGCCACCAGCAGAGATGAGGGACTAGGCTACAATGAGCAGTTCTTC. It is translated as CATSRDEGLGYNEQFF.

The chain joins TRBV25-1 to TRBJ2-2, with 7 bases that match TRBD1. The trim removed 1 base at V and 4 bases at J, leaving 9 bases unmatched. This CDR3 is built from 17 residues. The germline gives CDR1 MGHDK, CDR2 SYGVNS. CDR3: CASSESVGQTCTGELFF. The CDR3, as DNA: TGTGCCAGCAGTGAATCGGTGGGACAGACGTGCACCGGGGAGCTGTTTTTT.

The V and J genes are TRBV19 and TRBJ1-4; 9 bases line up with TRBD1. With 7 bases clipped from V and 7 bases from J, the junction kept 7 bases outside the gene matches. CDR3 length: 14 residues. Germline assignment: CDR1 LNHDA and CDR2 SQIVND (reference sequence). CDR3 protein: CASMDRGVGEKLFF. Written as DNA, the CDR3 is TGTGCCAGTATGGACAGGGGAGTGGGTGAAAAACTGTTTTTT.

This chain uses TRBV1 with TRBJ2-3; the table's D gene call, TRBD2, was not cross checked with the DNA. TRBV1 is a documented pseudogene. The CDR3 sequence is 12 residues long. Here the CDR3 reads CTSSHRDYAQYF. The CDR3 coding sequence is TGCACCAGCAGCCACCGGGACTATGCGCAGTATTTT.

The DNA of the CDR3 is TGTGCCAGCAGCCACGAACCGACAGCGAACAATGAGCAGTTCTTC. Translated: CASSHEPTANNEQFF. The genes are TRBV14 and TRBJ2-1; a possible D gene is TRBD1 (5 bases). CDR1 and CDR2 from the germline V gene are SGHDN and FVKESK. Trimming took off 3 bases at V and 5 bases at J, with 14 bases between the two ends. This CDR3 has 15 amino acids.